The sequence of this T cell receptor (beta chain) was determined in a study of long-term antiretroviral therapy in people with HIV. Survey level was the resolution at which the v3.0 immunoSEQ assay ran. Generated by immunoSEQ multiplex PCR, the TCRdb table keeps only in-frame clones and is missing some. Here the sample spans nearly 25,000 clones, about 80% being singletons. Turning to this clone: Its specificity is unknown.

Overall study findings and caveats: Collection of the blood took place between the mid-2000s and the late 2010s. The ART regimens in use then may have been less effective than current ones.

Trimming removed 4 bases from V and 3 bases from J, with 13 bases in between. Germline-derived CDR1 and CDR2 are MNHNY and SVGAGI (reference sequence). The CDR3 spans 15 residues. Participants with HIV, all of them, were treated in the United States. The material sequenced was unsorted PBMCs, taken 1.2 years after starting antiretroviral therapy. The genes are TRBV6-6 and TRBJ1-5; D not resolved. The source of this sequence is a woman in her thirties or forties with HIV. CDR3 region: CASSLAPGVNQPQHF. The CDR3 DNA reads as TGTGCCAGCAGTTTGGCCCCGGGAGTCAATCAGCCCCAGCATTTT.